This T cell receptor (beta chain) was found in a study of blood T cell repertoires in COVID-19. Study information: Acute and convalescent COVID-19 samples came from the United States, Italy and Spain. T cells, B-cell-depleted T cells, or PBMCs provided the cDNA or gDNA that served as material.

Authors' analysis steps: Counts of nucleated cells, estimated from reference gene primer amplification, were obtained. The table came from immunoSEQ multiplex PCR; TCRdb's copy has only in-frame clones and leaves some out. That table furnishes V, J and clone size, whereas the DNA furnished D and trimming. The sample records roughly 100,000 clones, approximately 81% being singletons. The receptor was derived from an elderly man with acute or convalescent COVID-19. The specimen sequenced was peripheral blood.

CDR3 amino acids: CASSDVRLSGETQYF. In DNA form, the CDR3 reads TGCGCCAGCAGTGACGTGAGACTCTCGGGGGAGACCCAGTACTTC. V and J are TRBV10-2 and TRBJ2-5, with D perhaps TRBD2 (5 bases). Trimming removed 3 bases at V and 5 bases at J, with 16 bases between. Germline V gene sequence: CDR1 WSHSY, CDR2 SAAADI. There are 15 residues in the CDR3.